This is a list of T cell receptor beta chains from one sample in a study of blood T cell repertoires in COVID-19. Data came from immunoSEQ multiplex PCR; TCRdb stores just in-frame clones and leaves some out. This table has about 150,000 clones, roughly nine tenths appearing once. The sequencing sample was made of peripheral blood. Receptors were obtained from a man younger than 30 with COVID-19, enrolled during active disease. CDR3s leave out the opening cysteine and the closing phenylalanine or tryptophan. Some rows mark clone size as missing; the rest say once, few, many or name a class of expanded clone.

V gene | clone size | CDR3 protein
TRBV28 | NA | ASIPAGQTYEQY
TRBV28 | few | ASSPTGRSYEQY
TRBV10-3 | NA | AISEDGQGDYGYT
TRBV6-1 | NA | ASSDGSGVKEQY
TRBV28 | NA | ASLKIFSYNEQF
TRBV20-1 | NA | SAGRGNEQF
TRBV4-3 | few | ASSHATGSRNTEAF
TRBV24-1 | NA | ATAGDRSGELF
TRBV7-8 | NA | ASTLQTQAEQF
TRBV19 | once | ASREGAPDSPLH
TRBV27 | NA | ASSSRGAIDYYEQY
TRBV6-2/TRBV6-3 | NA | ASSFGTSGYEQY
TRBV15 | NA | ATSRAFGTSGSNEQF
TRBV5-1 | many | ASSSYGGTNTGELF
TRBV4-2 | NA | ASSQDVGDLEPQH
TRBV6-2/TRBV6-3 | NA | ASSYGTGGSAEAF
TRBV28 | NA | ASSPWTGRVSGANVLT
TRBV5-4 | NA | ASSARGLYEQY
TRBV24-1 | NA | ATSSTGTPSDTQY
TRBV19 | NA | ASTPAYGGYEQY
TRBV7-9 | once | ASSSPPPGGSEQY
TRBV7-3 | NA | ASSTRTGVIRQY
TRBV4-3 | NA | ASSPKSAVYYNEQF
TRBV7-8 | NA | ASSLARDSRPNQPQH
TRBV27 | NA | ASSPTTGTSGSQY
TRBV4-1 | NA | ASSQDPTRTEAF
TRBV5-1 | NA | ASRRGGGDTQY
TRBV19 | NA | ASSKGASYNSPLH
TRBV6-5 | once | ASSYGAGGYEQY
TRBV6-6 | NA | ASRDQQGAEAF
TRBV14 | NA | ASSQVTGSNSPLH
TRBV5-1 | NA | ASSSGVGGLETQY
TRBV27 | NA | ASSVQASGNTIY
TRBV5-1 | few | ASRPGTGVNSPLH
TRBV10-2 | NA | ASSVLGELF
TRBV6-1 | NA | ASSEIGGSGTGELF
TRBV11-2 | NA | ASSLVAGRRNIQY
TRBV10-3 | NA | AISAKQGALNEQY
TRBV4-3 | NA | ASSRLLENIQY
TRBV9 | NA | ASSPRQVNTGELF
TRBV1 | NA | TSSSSLETQY
TRBV6-2/TRBV6-3 | NA | ASSAGTGGGGYT
TRBV23-1 | NA | ASSQSRQGDTGELF
TRBV18 | NA | ASSLTTAAAEAF
TRBV5-6 | NA | ASSFGAGRGTEAF
TRBV27 | NA | ASSFGTGGFEAF
TRBV11-2 | NA | ASSSGQGPYEQY
TRBV19 | NA | ASSNWAVDSDKLF
TRBV7-8 | once | ASSLVGGVGELF
TRBV6-5 | once | ASSYSGSSYNEQF
TRBV5-1 | NA | ASSLGQPDPNEQY
TRBV6-5 | NA | ASSTQGSQETQY
TRBV19 | NA | ASSIGDMNTEAF
TRBV18 | once | ASSPGGGNQPQH
TRBV18 | NA | ASSPSGQGQPQH
TRBV5-5 | NA | ASSLEAGLNTEAF
TRBV9 | NA | ASSVDSGGLGTQY
TRBV2 | NA | ASSERTGAEEKLF
TRBV28 | NA | ASSPRSNYEQY